This entry features one T cell receptor (beta chain) sequence. This clonotype was detected only a few times. Its target antigen remains unknown. Per-base qualities were not stored, and no clone one base away is much larger. V and J are truncated by 2 bases and 12 bases respectively, leaving an intervening sequence of 11 bases. Via the germline V gene, CDR1 is SGHTA and CDR2 FQGNSA. Measured from the cysteine to the phenylalanine, the CDR3 is 12 residues long. The DNA shown is the 36-base CDR3, in frame from base 1. Systemically healthy Caucasian individuals from Russia, 35 to 50 in total and aged roughly 6 to 100 years, were included as donors. Each donor gave ten milliliters of peripheral blood, collected into EDTA-treated Vacutainer tubes. Ficoll-Paque density-gradient centrifugation was used to isolate PBMCs, with at least 6 million per sample. Trizol reagent was used to extract total RNA from PBMCs, with at least 5 micrograms per sample. The percentages of naive CD45RAhigh/CD27high T cells were determined by flow cytometry on a PBMC aliquot from every donor.

The data derive from a study of blood T cells in healthy people across ages (dated by TCRdb to about 2015). Turning to the overall study: In model experiments, template switching captured about one uniquely barcoded TCR beta cDNA molecule for every two T cells. Using deep sequencing normalized with unique cDNA molecular identifiers, the study measured how TCR beta repertoire diversity changes with age. The donors were divided into four age groups: young (average around 16 years), middle-aged (around 41), aged (roughly 66) and long-lived (roughly 86). To avoid experimental bias, donors of different ages were distributed randomly across sequencing lanes. For two donors (one aged 18 to 29 and one aged 80 or older), the study analyzed two additional independent replicas of 1 million unique cDNA reads from the same blood draw.

Preparation of the library involved 5' RACE. The sequencer was an Illumina HiSeq 2500. The second PCR ran for roughly 7 to 12 cycles and used a J-beta primer mix along with a sample-barcoded 5' primer. A unique molecular identifier was introduced onto each TCR beta cDNA molecule by a template-switch 5' adaptor carrying 12 random nucleotides. At least 2.5 million CDR3-containing paired-end reads were obtained from each sample. First-strand cDNA was synthesized from all RNA with the Mint cDNA synthesis kit, primed by a TRBC-specific oligonucleotide. Following uracil-DNA glycosylase treatment, all cDNA underwent a first 18-cycle PCR with the universal primers M1SS and BC2_uni_R. Processing in the source paper ran as follows. For normalization, 1 million high-quality reads were randomly selected from each sample, with every read carrying a distinct molecular identifier. Instead of being binned into consensus sequences, reads that shared molecular identifiers were thrown out. MiTCR, with a Q25 quality threshold and the strictest error-elimination algorithm, was used for CDR3 identification, clonotype clustering and error correction. A nonparametric unseen species model with Euler transformation was used to estimate a lower bound on total TCR beta diversity. TCRdb cleaned the public reads at Q25 with fastp, built clones with MiXCR and kept in-frame beta chains. Each entry merges the rows of one CDR3 protein and shows their most common DNA and genes. The V and J calls follow TCRdb's processing rather than the paper's. The sample table holds fewer than 1 million distinct CDR3 sequences, of which 40% to 50% were seen once. The ten largest clones add up to around 21% of the sample.

Summary of the overall study and its limitations: The long-lived group showed more naive CD4+ T cells, fewer expanded clones and increased TCR diversity than the aged group, suggesting age selection. Observed TCR beta diversity correlated strongly with the percentage of naive T cells measured by flow cytometry. Total diversity estimates from one million sequenced T cells were considered lower bounds and underestimates. Observed TCR beta diversity per million T cells fell roughly linearly with age, and a significant reduction was already apparent by age around 40. Conclusive comparison of naive and antigen-experienced compartments was prevented by the profiling of bulk unsorted PBMCs. Because the CMV infection status of the donors was unknown, age-related changes in expanded clonotypes may potentially have been confounded.

The sequence links TRBV7-2 to TRBJ2-1; 5 matching bases give a weak D call of TRBD2. The sequenced sample consisted of blood. This clonotype was obtained from a man between 60 and 75 years old in good health. CDR3 loop: CASSLLRVGQFF. DNA sequence: TGTGCCAGCAGCTTATTGAGGGTCGGGCAGTTCTTC.